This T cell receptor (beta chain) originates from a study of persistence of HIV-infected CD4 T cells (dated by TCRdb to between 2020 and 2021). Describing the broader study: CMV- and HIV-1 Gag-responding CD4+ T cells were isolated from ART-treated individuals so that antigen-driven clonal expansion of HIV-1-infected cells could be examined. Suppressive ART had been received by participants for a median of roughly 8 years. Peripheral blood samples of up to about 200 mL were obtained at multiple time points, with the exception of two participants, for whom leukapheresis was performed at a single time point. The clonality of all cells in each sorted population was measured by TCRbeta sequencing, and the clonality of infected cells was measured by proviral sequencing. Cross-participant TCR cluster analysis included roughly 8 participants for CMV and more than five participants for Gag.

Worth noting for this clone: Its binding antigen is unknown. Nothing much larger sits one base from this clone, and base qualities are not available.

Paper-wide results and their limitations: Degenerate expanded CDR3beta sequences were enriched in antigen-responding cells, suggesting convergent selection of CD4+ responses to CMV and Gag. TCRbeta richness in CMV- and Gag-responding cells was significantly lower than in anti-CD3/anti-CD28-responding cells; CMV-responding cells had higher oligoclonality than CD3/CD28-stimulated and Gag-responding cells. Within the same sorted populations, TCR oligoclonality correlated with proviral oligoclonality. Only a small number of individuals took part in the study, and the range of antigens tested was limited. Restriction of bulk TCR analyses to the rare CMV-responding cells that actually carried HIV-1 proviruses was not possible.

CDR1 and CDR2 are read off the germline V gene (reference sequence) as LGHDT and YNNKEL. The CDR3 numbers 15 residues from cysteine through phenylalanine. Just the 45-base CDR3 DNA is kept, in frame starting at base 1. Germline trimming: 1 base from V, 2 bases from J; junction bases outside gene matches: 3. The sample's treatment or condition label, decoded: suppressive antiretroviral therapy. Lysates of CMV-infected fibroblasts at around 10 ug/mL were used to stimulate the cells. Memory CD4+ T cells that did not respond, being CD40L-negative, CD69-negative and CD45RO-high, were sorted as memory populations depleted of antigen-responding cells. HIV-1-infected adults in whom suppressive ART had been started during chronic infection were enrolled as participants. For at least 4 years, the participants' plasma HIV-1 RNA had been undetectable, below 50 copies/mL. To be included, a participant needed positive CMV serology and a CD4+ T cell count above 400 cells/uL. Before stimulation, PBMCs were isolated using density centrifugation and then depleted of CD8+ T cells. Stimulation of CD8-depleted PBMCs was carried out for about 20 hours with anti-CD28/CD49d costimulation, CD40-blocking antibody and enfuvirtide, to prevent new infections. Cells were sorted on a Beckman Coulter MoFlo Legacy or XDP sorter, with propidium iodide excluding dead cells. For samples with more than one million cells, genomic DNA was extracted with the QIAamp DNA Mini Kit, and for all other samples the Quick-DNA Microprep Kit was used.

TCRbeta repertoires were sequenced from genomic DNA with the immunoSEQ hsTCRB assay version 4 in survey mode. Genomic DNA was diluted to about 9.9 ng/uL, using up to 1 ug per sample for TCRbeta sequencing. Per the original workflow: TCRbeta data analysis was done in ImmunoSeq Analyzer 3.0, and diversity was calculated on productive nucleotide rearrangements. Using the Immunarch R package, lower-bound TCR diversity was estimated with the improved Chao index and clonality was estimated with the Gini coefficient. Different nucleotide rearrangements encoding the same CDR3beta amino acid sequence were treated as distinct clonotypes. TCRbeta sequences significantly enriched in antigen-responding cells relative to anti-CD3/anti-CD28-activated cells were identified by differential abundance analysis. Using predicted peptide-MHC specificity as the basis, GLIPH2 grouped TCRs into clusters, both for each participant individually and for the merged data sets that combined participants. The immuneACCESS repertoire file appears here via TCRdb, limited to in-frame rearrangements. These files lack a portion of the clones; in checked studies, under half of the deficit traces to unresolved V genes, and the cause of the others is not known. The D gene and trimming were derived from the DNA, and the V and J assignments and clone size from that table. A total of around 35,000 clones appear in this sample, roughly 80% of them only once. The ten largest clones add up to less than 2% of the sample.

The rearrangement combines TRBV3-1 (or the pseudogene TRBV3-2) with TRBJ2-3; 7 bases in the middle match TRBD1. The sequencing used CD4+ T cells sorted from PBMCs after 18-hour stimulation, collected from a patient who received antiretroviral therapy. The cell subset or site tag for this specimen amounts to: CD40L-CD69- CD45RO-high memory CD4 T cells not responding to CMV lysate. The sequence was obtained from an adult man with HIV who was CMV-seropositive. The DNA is TGTGCCAGCAGCCAAGGGGGACAGAACACAGATACGCAGTATTTT. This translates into CASSQGGQNTDTQYF.